This TCR beta chain was documented in a study of shared clonotypes between healthy human individuals. Findings of the study overall: Naive subsets typically showed greater estimated richness than memory subsets.

As concerns this clone: Its antigen is unidentified.

Using immunoSEQ multiplex PCR, the repertoire was profiled, and TCRdb retains in-frame clones only, with some absent. The sample contains 2 million to 3 million clones, roughly 93% of which appear only once. CD4+ cells yielded CD45RA+ naive and CD45RA-negative memory subsets. The receptor's source is a man aged 18 to 29 in good health. Some clones in this sample may be carry-over from other donors' samples. The sample comprised naive CD4+ T cells from PBMCs. Subset of the sample: CD45RA+ positively selected.

The CDR3 spells CAISPTKDNEKLFF. CDR3 DNA sequence: TGTGCCATCAGCCCGACGAAGGACAATGAAAAACTGTTTTTT. The J gene is TRBJ1-4, the V gene TRBV10-3; D is unresolved. Germline V gene lookup returns CDR1 ENHRY and CDR2 SYGVKD. CDR3 length: 14 residues. V was pared by 6 bases and J by 5 bases, with 13 bases between.